Listed here are 12 T cell receptor beta chains from one sample, sequenced in a study of lymphopenia after photon versus proton radiotherapy. Libraries were prepared by immunoSEQ multiplex PCR; TCRdb keeps only in-frame clonotypes and omits some of them. The sample yields about 58,000 clones, 65% to 85% seen once. The sequences come from peripheral blood, collected from a patient treated with proton-based radiotherapy. These receptors originate from a man between 60 and 70 years old with pancreatic cancer.

This chain uses TRBV7-2 with TRBJ2-5, with TRBD2 identical over 8 bases. With V trimmed by 5 bases and J by 4 bases, 3 bases remained unmatched. The germline V gene has CDR1 SGHTA and CDR2 FQGNSA. The CDR3 totals 13 residues. The CDR3 spells CASSPSGPETQYF. For the CDR3, the DNA is TGTGCCAGCAGCCCTAGCGGGCCAGAGACCCAGTACTTC.

The chain combines TRBV4-3 with TRBJ1-2; D is undetermined. This CDR3 has 13 amino acids. Looked up from germline, CDR1 is LGHNA and CDR2 is YSLEER. Trimming shortened V by 6 bases and J by 1 base, and 9 bases separated the two germline ends. The CDR3 sequence: CASSRGSNYGYTF. The CDR3 DNA sequence: TGCGCCAGCAGTCGAGGCAGTAACTATGGCTACACCTTC.

The rearrangement joins TRBV9 to TRBJ1-1; D remains unclear. Germline CDR1 SGDLS, CDR2 YYNGEE. The V end was cut by 3 bases, the J end by 3 bases, with 21 bases between. The CDR3 spans 17 residues. This CDR3 reads CASSGRGLGTIDTEAFF. CDR3 DNA: TGTGCCAGCAGCGGAAGAGGGTTAGGTACTATTGACACTGAAGCTTTCTTT.

Only one count was recorded for this clone. This chain connects TRBV27 to TRBJ2-1; the match to TRBD1 covers 9 bases. V was clipped by 6 bases and J by 3 bases; unmatched bases: 12. Germline CDR1 MNHEY, CDR2 SMNVEV (reference sequence). The CDR3 totals 17 residues. The CDR3: CASSPNPRDRVYNEQFF. Here the CDR3 DNA reads TGTGCCAGCAGCCCCAACCCCCGGGACAGGGTCTACAATGAGCAGTTCTTC.

A single count supports this clone. In nucleotides, the CDR3 is TGTGCCAGCAGCTTAGATAGCTATGGCTACACCTTC. It encodes CASSLDSYGYTF. The chain employs TRBV11-2 and TRBJ1-2; no definite D call. The germline CDR1 and CDR2 sequences are SGHAT and FQNNGV. The CDR3 runs to 12 residues. Trimming took off 0 bases at V and 4 bases at J, with 3 bases between the two ends.

The chain combines TRBV29-1 with TRBJ1-3; D not resolved. Germline V gives CDR1 SQVTM, CDR2 ANQGSEA. V was shortened by 5 bases and J by 4 bases, with 12 bases between the two germline ends. This CDR3 has 13 residues. In nucleotides, the CDR3 is TGCAGCGTTTCCGGGAACCCGGGAAACACCATATATTTT. It yields the protein CSVSGNPGNTIYF. Supplemented by reference TRBV29-1 and TRBJ1-3, the full variable domain reads SAVISQKPSRDICQRGTSLTIQCQVDSQVTMMFWYRQQPGQSLTLIATANQGSEATYESGFVIDKFPISRPNLTFSTLTVSNMSPEDSSIYLCSVSGNPGNTIYFGEGSWLTVV.

The chain has TRBV7-2 and TRBJ1-3; no clear D gene. Deletions cut 4 bases from V and 0 bases from J, with 13 bases between. Looked up from germline, CDR1 is SGHTA and CDR2 is FQGNSA. This CDR3 contains 16 residues. DNA of the CDR3: TGTGCCAGCAGCTACCAGGAATCCCGCTCTGGAAACACCATATATTTT. Residues: CASSYQESRSGNTIYF.

The V and J genes are TRBV27 and TRBJ2-7; 9 bases line up with TRBD2. The V gene's germline CDR1 is MNHEY and CDR2 SMNVEV (reference sequence). With V trimmed by 11 bases and J by 4 bases, 3 bases remained unmatched. There are 11 residues in the CDR3. CDR3 DNA: TGTGCCGCGGGGGGGGTGTACGAGCAGTACTTC. Protein: CAAGGVYEQYF.

V usage is TRBV19 and J usage is TRBJ2-1; a weak D match, TRBD1 (6 bases). Deletions cut 5 bases from V and 8 bases from J, with 16 bases between. The CDR3 is 14 residues long. Germline CDR1 is LNHDA and CDR2 is SQIVND (reference sequence). This CDR3 reads CASSLRWGRDEQFF. The DNA for the CDR3 is TGTGCCAGTAGTCTCCGTTGGGGGCGGGATGAGCAGTTCTTC.

The chain carries TRBV28 and TRBJ2-7, with 7 bases matching TRBD1. The CDR3 extends over 12 amino acids. From germline, CDR1 is MDHEN and CDR2 SYDVKM. The V gene end was trimmed by 6 bases and the J gene end by 1 base; junction bases not matched to a gene: 0. This CDR3 reads CASRQGSYEQYF. The CDR3 coding sequence is TGTGCCAGCAGACAGGGGTCCTACGAGCAGTACTTC.

The V call is TRBV19, the J call TRBJ2-4; D is tentatively TRBD1 or TRBD2 (6 bases each). The CDR3 contains 15 residues. V gave up 11 bases and J gave up 1 base, with 18 bases separating them. Looked up from germline, CDR1 is LNHDA and CDR2 is SQIVND (reference sequence). The CDR3 loop is CACRLGGQAKNIQYF. CDR3 coding DNA: TGTGCCTGTCGGCTGGGGGGCCAGGCCAAAAACATTCAGTACTTC.

The J gene is TRBJ2-1, the V gene TRBV11-3; tentative D call: TRBD2 (6 bases). Deletions cut 3 bases from V and 2 bases from J, with 11 bases between. The CDR3 extends over 15 amino acids. From germline, CDR1 is SGHNT and CDR2 YENEEA. DNA of the CDR3: TGTGCCAGCAGCTTGTCGGGAGCTCCCTACAATGAGCAGTTCTTC. The encoded protein is CASSLSGAPYNEQFF.